What follows are 17 T cell receptor beta chains derived from one specimen sequenced in a study of T cell clonotyping in hematopoietic cell transplantation. Libraries were prepared by immunoSEQ multiplex PCR; TCRdb keeps only in-frame clonotypes and omits some of them. The table lists 13,000 or so clones, around nine tenths of them singletons, with 6.5% to 9% in the top ten. The sample was PBMCs, taken 100 days after allogeneic stem cell transplant. The receptor set was obtained from a female patient aged 45 to 65 who had an allogeneic stem cell transplant from an unrelated donor, so the T cells may come from the graft donor. Some clones in this sample may be carry-over from other donors' samples.

The rearrangement joins TRBV6-5 to TRBJ1-5; 7 positions match TRBD1. The CDR3 length is 15 residues. Germline trimming cut 5 bases from V and 0 bases from J; bases unmatched to any gene: 4. The germline gives CDR1 MNHEY, CDR2 SVGAGI. The DNA for the CDR3 is TGTGCCAGCAGTCCGGACAGGAATAGCAATCAGCCCCAGCATTTT. Residues: CASSPDRNSNQPQHF.

V is TRBV6-1 and J is TRBJ1-1; tentative D call: TRBD1 (5 bases). The germline V and J ends were trimmed by 3 bases and 2 bases, with 10 bases remaining between them. Germline CDR1 MNHNS, CDR2 SASEGT. The CDR3 has 14 residues. CDR3 sequence reads: CASSEGPTNTEAFF. CDR3 DNA: TGTGCCAGCAGTGAGGGACCGACAAACACTGAAGCTTTCTTT.

V usage is TRBV28 and J usage is TRBJ2-3, with D possibly TRBD1 on 6 matching bases. V shed 6 bases and J shed 4 bases, with 17 bases lying between them. The CDR3 spans 15 residues. The V gene's germline CDR1 is MDHEN and CDR2 SYDVKM. CDR3 region: CASSGFWGPSDTQYF. The CDR3, as DNA: TGTGCCAGCAGCGGGTTTTGGGGGCCATCAGATACGCAGTATTTT.

The CDR3 loop is CASNPLTSTDTQYF. CDR3 coding DNA: TGTGCCAGTAATCCCCTAACTAGCACAGATACGCAGTATTTT. The genes are TRBV19 and TRBJ2-3, with D unresolved. The CDR3 runs to 14 residues. Trimming cost V 7 bases and J 0 bases, with 11 bases left between them. Germline V gene data show CDR1 as LNHDA and CDR2 as SQIVND (reference sequence).

The V call is TRBV5-8, the J call TRBJ2-7; TRBD1 agrees at 8 bases. Germline loops: CDR1 SGHTS, CDR2 YDEGEE. The CDR3 spans 15 residues. The J segment lost 2 bases and the V segment lost 4 bases, leaving 8 bases of the junction unmatched. CDR3 residues: CASSLGTGITYEQYF. For the CDR3, the DNA is TGTGCCAGCAGCCTAGGGACAGGAATCACCTACGAGCAGTACTTC.

The chain couples TRBV11-1 to TRBJ2-7; 10 bases agree with TRBD1. The V gene's germline CDR1 is SGHAT and CDR2 FQDESV (reference sequence). The V segment lost 4 bases and the J segment 3 bases; nucleotides outside the gene matches: 6. CDR3 length equals 15 residues. CDR3 loop: CASSSGTGVFYEQYF. DNA for the CDR3: TGTGCCAGCAGCTCCGGGACAGGGGTTTTCTACGAGCAGTACTTC.

This clone is judged medium-sized. The chain joins TRBV14 to TRBJ1-6; D uncertain. CDR1 is SGHDN and CDR2 is FVKESK in the germline V gene. The V gene lost 4 bases and the J gene lost 9 bases, with 16 bases spanning the gap. The CDR3 runs 15 residues. CDR3 protein: CASSLGVYLTSPLHF. CDR3 DNA: TGTGCCAGCAGCCTCGGGGTATACCTGACTTCACCCCTCCACTTT.

The V call is TRBV29-1, the J call TRBJ1-1, with D uncertain. Between the trimmed V and J ends, which lost 0 bases and 7 bases, there was a span of 18 bases. The CDR3 is made up of 15 amino acids. The germline V gene has CDR1 SQVTM and CDR2 ANQGSEA. CDR3 nucleotides: TGCAGCGTTGAAGATCTAGGATCGGCGAGAAATGAAGCTTTCTTT. This gives the protein CSVEDLGSARNEAFF.

This chain joins TRBV27 and TRBJ2-7; D is unclear. Trimming took off 5 bases at V and 1 base at J, with 18 bases between the two ends. Looked up from germline, CDR1 is MNHEY and CDR2 is SMNVEV (reference sequence). The CDR3 sequence is 16 residues long. DNA for the CDR3: TGTGCCAGCAGTCCCACTCCCGGACGGGTATCCTACGAGCAGTACTTC. Translated, it gives CASSPTPGRVSYEQYF.

This clone was observed a handful of times. J is TRBJ1-2 and V is TRBV19, with D uncertain. The length of the CDR3 is 13 residues. Germline CDR1 and CDR2: LNHDA and SQIVND (reference sequence). V was clipped by 7 bases and J by 4 bases, with 13 bases between them. Here the CDR3 DNA reads TGTGCCAGTACGCCTGCGCCGTTCTATGGCTACACCTTC. As protein: CASTPAPFYGYTF.

The genes are TRBV7-9 and TRBJ2-2; D is perhaps TRBD2 (6 bases). This CDR3 has 14 residues. Germline-derived CDR1 and CDR2 are SEHNR and FQNEAQ (reference sequence). The V end lost 3 bases, the J end lost 4 bases, and 9 bases lay between the germline ends. The CDR3 loop reads CASSFRGGTGELFF. CDR3 in DNA: TGTGCCAGCAGCTTCCGGGGAGGCACCGGGGAGCTGTTTTTT.

This chain connects TRBV21-1 to TRBJ2-5; the D call of TRBD1 is as the table states it, not checked on the DNA. TRBV21-1 corresponds to a pseudogene. The CDR3 consists of 14 residues. CDR3 in amino acids: CASSRLDSPQTQYF. CDR3 coding DNA: TGTGCCAGCAGCCGTCTTGACAGCCCGCAGACCCAGTACTTC.

The gene calls are TRBV11-2 and TRBJ2-7, with D unclear. V lost 5 bases and J 5 bases, leaving 16 bases between the germline ends. The CDR3 has 14 residues. Germline values: CDR1 SGHAT, CDR2 FQNNGV. The CDR3 sequence is CASSPENSWNEQYV. CDR3 coding DNA: TGTGCCAGCAGCCCAGAAAACAGCTGGAACGAGCAGTACGTC.

The CDR3 reads CASSLEGGEKLFF. The CDR3 bases are TGTGCCAGCAGCCTTGAGGGAGGCGAAAAACTGTTTTTT. The chain carries TRBV6-5 and TRBJ1-4; D gene uncertain. Looked up from germline, CDR1 is MNHEY and CDR2 is SVGAGI. The CDR3 is 13 amino acids. V was trimmed by 6 bases and J by 8 bases, leaving 13 bases between them.

The chain is built from TRBV4-1 and TRBJ2-2, with D possibly TRBD1 on 6 matching bases. The CDR3 contains 15 residues. V lost 1 base to trimming and J lost 5 bases, with 11 bases between them. Looked up from germline, CDR1 is MGHRA and CDR2 is YSYEKL. The CDR3 DNA is TGCGCCAGCAGCCAAGCATACAGGGTGACCGGGGAGCTGTTTTTT. Its protein product is CASSQAYRVTGELFF.

In DNA form, the CDR3 reads TGCAGCGGAGGGTCGGGGGAAGGGTACGAGCAGTACTTC. It translates to CSGGSGEGYEQYF. The chain is built from TRBV29-1 and TRBJ2-7; perhaps TRBD2 as D (6 bases). This CDR3 has 13 amino acids. From germline, CDR1 is SQVTM and CDR2 ANQGSEA. Trimming cost V 7 bases and J 4 bases, with 17 bases left between them.

V is TRBV6-1 and J is TRBJ1-1; D gene ambiguous. Germline assignment: CDR1 MNHNS and CDR2 SASEGT. The CDR3 spans 13 residues. V lost 1 base and J 7 bases, leaving 10 bases between the germline ends. DNA for the CDR3: TGTGCCAGCAGTGAAGGGGGTGGTGTTGAAGCTTTCTTT. It yields the protein CASSEGGGVEAFF.